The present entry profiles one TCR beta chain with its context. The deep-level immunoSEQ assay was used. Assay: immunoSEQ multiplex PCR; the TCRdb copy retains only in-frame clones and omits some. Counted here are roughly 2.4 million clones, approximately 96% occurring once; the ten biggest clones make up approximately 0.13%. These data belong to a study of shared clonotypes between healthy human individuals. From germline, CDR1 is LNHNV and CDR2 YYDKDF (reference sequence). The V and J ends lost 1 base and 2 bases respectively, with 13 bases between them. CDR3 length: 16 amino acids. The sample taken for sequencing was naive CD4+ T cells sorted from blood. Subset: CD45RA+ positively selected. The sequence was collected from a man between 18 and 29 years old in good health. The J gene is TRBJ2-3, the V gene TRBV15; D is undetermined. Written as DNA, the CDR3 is TGTGCCACCAGCAGAGCTCCTCTCTGGTCCACAGATACGCAGTATTTT. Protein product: CATSRAPLWSTDTQYF.